Listed below are T cell receptor beta chains from one sample, sequenced in a study of shared clonotypes between healthy human individuals. Generated by immunoSEQ multiplex PCR, the TCRdb table keeps only in-frame clones and is missing some. The sample contains 1.6 million or so clones, approximately 97% of which appear only once. What was sequenced was naive CD4+ T cells sorted from blood. The receptors derive from a man aged 25-45 years in good health. The CDR3 runs from the conserved cysteine through the conserved F or W. Each record gives: D gene, V gene, J gene, clone size, CDR3 DNA, CDR3 protein. D genes are given only for firm matches. The size entry is marked missing in some rows and otherwise reads once, few, many or a size class.

NA,TRBV28,TRBJ1-5,few,TGTGCCAGCAGCTTAATAAATCAGCCCCAGCATTTT,CASSLINQPQHF
NA,TRBV7-9,TRBJ2-2,NA,TGTGCCAGCAGCTTAGGTCCACAGGGAGCACGAGACACCGGGGAGCTGTTTTTT,CASSLGPQGARDTGELFF
NA,TRBV6-1,TRBJ2-7,NA,TGTGCCAGCAGTGAAGCCTGGAGCAGGTCCTACGAGCAGTACTTC,CASSEAWSRSYEQYF
NA,TRBV11-2,TRBJ1-5,once,TGTGCCAGCAGCTTAGAACATGGCCATCAGCCCCAGCATTTT,CASSLEHGHQPQHF
TRBD1,TRBV7-9,TRBJ2-7,NA,TGTGCCAGCAGCAAACTACAGGGGGCCCCTCCCTACGAGCAGTACTTC,CASSKLQGAPPYEQYF
NA,TRBV19,TRBJ2-5,NA,TGTGCCAGTAGTATAGGACAGGCTCAAGAGACCCAGTACTTC,CASSIGQAQETQYF
TRBD2,TRBV5-1,TRBJ2-7,NA,TGCGCCAGCAGCTTGAGCGGGGGCTACGAGCAGTACTTC,CASSLSGGYEQYF
NA,TRBV10-3,TRBJ2-3,NA,TGTGCCATCAGTGACAGCACAGATACGCAGTATTTT,CAISDSTDTQYF
NA,TRBV2,TRBJ1-5,once,TGTGCCAGCAGAGAGGACAGTAGCAATCAGCCCCAGCATTTT,CASREDSSNQPQHF
NA,TRBV27,TRBJ2-6,NA,TGTGCCAGCAGCTTGTCTGGGGCCAACGTCCTGACTTTC,CASSLSGANVLTF